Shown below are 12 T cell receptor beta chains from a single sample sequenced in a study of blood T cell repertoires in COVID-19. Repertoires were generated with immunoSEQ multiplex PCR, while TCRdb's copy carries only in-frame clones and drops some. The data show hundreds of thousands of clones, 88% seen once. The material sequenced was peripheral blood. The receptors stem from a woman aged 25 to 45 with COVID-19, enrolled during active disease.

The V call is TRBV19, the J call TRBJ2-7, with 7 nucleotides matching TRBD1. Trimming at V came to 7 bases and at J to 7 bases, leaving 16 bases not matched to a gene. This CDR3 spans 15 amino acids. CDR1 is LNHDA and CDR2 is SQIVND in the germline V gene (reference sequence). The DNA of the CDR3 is TGTGCCAGTAACACTGGGGCAGGGGGTGAGGGGGAGCAGTACTTC. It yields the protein CASNTGAGGEGEQYF.

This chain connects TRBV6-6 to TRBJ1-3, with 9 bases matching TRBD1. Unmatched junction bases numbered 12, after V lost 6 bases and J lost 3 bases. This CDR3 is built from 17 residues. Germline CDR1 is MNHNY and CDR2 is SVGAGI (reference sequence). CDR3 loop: CASRRARDRDYGNTIYF. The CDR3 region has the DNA TGTGCCAGCAGGCGAGCCCGGGACAGGGATTATGGAAACACCATATATTTT.

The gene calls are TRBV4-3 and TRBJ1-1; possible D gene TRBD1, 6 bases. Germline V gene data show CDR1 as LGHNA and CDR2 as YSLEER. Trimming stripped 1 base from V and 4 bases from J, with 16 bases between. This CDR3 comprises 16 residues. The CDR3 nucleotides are TGCGCCAGCAGCCAAGGTGGTCAGGGAGGGGGCACTGAAGCTTTCTTT. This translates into CASSQGGQGGGTEAFF.

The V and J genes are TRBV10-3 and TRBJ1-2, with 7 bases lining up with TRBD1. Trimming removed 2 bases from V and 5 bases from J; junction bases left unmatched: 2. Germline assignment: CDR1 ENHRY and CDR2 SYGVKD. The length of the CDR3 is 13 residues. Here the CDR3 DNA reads TGTGCCATCAGTGAGGAACAGGGGTATGGCTACACCTTC. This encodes CAISEEQGYGYTF.

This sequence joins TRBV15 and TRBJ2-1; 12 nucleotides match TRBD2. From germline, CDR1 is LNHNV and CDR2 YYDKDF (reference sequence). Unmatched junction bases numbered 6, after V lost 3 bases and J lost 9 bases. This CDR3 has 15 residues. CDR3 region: CATSSGLAGSGEQFF. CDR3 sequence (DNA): TGTGCCACCAGCAGTGGACTAGCGGGAAGCGGTGAGCAGTTCTTC.

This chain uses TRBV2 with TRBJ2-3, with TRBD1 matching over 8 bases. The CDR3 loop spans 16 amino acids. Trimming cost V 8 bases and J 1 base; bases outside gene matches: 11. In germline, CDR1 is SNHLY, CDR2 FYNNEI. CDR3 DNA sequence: TGTGCCAGCGTTAACCTTAAGACAGGGGGCACAGATACGCAGTATTTT. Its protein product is CASVNLKTGGTDTQYF.

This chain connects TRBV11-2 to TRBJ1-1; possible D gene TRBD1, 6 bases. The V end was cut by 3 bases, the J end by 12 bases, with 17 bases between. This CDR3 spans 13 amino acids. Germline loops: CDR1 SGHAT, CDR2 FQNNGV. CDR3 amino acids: CASSFTPGEGTFF. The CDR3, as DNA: TGTGCCAGCAGCTTCACGCCAGGGGAGGGAACTTTCTTT.

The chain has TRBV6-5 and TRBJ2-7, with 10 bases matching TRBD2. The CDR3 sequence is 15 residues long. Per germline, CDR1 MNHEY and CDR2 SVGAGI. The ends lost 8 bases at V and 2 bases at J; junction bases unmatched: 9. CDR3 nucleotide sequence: TGTGCCAGCTTTGACCGGACTAGCGGACCCTACGAGCAGTACGTC. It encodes CASFDRTSGPYEQYV.

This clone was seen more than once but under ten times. The CDR3 region is CASSPEMNTEAFF. CDR3 nucleotide sequence: TGTGCCAGCTCACCGGAGATGAACACTGAAGCTTTCTTT. V usage is TRBV18 and J usage is TRBJ1-1; D gene unclear. V lost 3 bases, J lost 0 bases, and 5 bases lay in between. The germline V gene encodes CDR1 KGHSH and CDR2 LQKENI. The CDR3 has 13 residues.

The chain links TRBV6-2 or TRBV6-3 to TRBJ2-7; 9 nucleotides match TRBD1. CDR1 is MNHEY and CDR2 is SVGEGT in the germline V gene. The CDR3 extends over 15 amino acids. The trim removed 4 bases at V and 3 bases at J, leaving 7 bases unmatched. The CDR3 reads CASSSHDRGIYEQYF. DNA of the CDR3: TGTGCCAGCAGTTCGCACGACAGGGGGATCTACGAGCAGTACTTC.

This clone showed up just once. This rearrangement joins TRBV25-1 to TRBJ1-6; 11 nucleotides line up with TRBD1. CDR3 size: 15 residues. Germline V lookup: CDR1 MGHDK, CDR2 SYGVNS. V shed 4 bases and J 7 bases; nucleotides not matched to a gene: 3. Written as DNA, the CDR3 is TGTGCCAGCAGTGCGGGGACAGGGGGGAATTCACCCCTCCACTTT. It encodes CASSAGTGGNSPLHF.

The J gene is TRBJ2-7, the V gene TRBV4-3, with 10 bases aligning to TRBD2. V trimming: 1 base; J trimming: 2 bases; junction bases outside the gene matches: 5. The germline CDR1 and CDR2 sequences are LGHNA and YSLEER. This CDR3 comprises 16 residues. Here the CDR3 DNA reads TGCGCCAGCAGCCAAGGGAGCGGGGGGGCCGCCTACGAGCAGTACTTC. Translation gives CASSQGSGGAAYEQYF.